Listed here are 18 T cell receptor beta chains from one sample, sequenced in a study of shared clonotypes between healthy human individuals. Profiled with immunoSEQ multiplex PCR; TCRdb holds only in-frame clones, not every one. The sample carries 400,000 to 600,000 clones, roughly 95% recorded once. The sequencing input was naive CD4+ T cells sorted from blood. Indicated subset: CD45RA+ positively selected. Source of these receptors: a woman in her 30s in good health.

The V call is TRBV5-6, the J call TRBJ2-3; perhaps TRBD2 as D (6 bases). The germline V gene encodes CDR1 SGHDT and CDR2 YYEEEE. The V and J ends lost 2 bases and 15 bases respectively, with 22 bases between them. This CDR3 is built from 14 residues. The CDR3 loop is CASSFRSRDSRGYF. The CDR3 DNA follows: TGTGCCAGCAGCTTCCGAAGCCGGGACTCAAGGGGCTATTTT. The whole variable domain, filled in from reference TRBV5-6 and TRBJ2-3, reads DAGVTQSPTHLIKTRGQQVTLRCSPKSGHDTVSWYQQALGQGPQFIFQYYEEEERQRGNFPDRFSGHQFPNYSSELNVNALLLGDSALYLCASSFRSRDSRGYFGPGTRLTVL.

The rearrangement joins TRBV5-1 to TRBJ1-4, with 7 bases matching TRBD1. Germline lookup yields CDR1 SGHRS and CDR2 YFSETQ. J lost 5 bases, V lost 4 bases, and 8 bases had no gene match. The length of the CDR3 is 15 residues. CDR3 protein: CASSRRQGENEKLFF. Here the CDR3 DNA reads TGCGCCAGCAGCCGGAGACAGGGCGAGAATGAAAAACTGTTTTTT.

The V gene is TRBV18, the J gene TRBJ2-7; D is possibly TRBD1 or TRBD2 (5 bases each). V was pared by 1 base and J by 0 bases, with 19 bases between. CDR1 KGHSH and CDR2 LQKENI come from the germline V gene. The CDR3 consists of 18 residues. As DNA, the CDR3 is TGTGCCAGCTCACCACTACGGCCCGGGGCAGGGAGCTCCTACGAGCAGTACTTC. This sequence encodes CASSPLRPGAGSSYEQYF.

The CDR3 region is CASSQGGTNQPQHF. Here the CDR3 DNA reads TGTGCCAGCAGTCAGGGGGGTACCAATCAGCCCCAGCATTTT. This rearrangement joins TRBV6-6 to TRBJ1-5; 7 bases line up with TRBD1. The CDR3 consists of 14 residues. Trimming at V came to 5 bases and at J to 3 bases, leaving 4 bases not matched to a gene. Germline assignment: CDR1 MNHNY and CDR2 SVGAGI (reference sequence).

This chain connects TRBV28 to TRBJ2-7; 8 bases line up with TRBD1. Germline V CDR1 and CDR2: MDHEN, SYDVKM. The CDR3 sequence is 14 residues long. Trimming cost V 2 bases and J 7 bases; bases outside gene matches: 7. The CDR3 DNA is TGTGCCAGCAGTTTAGGACAGGGTGTGAGGGAGCAGTACTTC. It codes for CASSLGQGVREQYF.

This clone was observed once. The chain couples TRBV7-8 to TRBJ1-1; D gene ambiguous. V was shortened by 5 bases and J by 1 base, with 5 bases between the two germline ends. Germline-derived CDR1 and CDR2 are SGHVS and FQNEAQ. The length of the CDR3 is 12 residues. CDR3 region: CASSKSNTEAFF. CDR3 nucleotides: TGTGCCAGCAGCAAATCGAACACTGAAGCTTTCTTT. The full variable domain, its missing parts supplied by reference TRBV7-8 and TRBJ1-1, is GAGVSQSPRYKVAKRGQDVALRCDPISGHVSLFWYQQALGQGPEFLTYFQNEAQLDKSGLPSDRFFAERPEGSVSTLKIQRTQQEDSAVYLCASSKSNTEAFFGQGTRLTVV.

The chain uses TRBV5-8 and TRBJ2-5, with D perhaps TRBD1 or TRBD2 (7 bases each). This CDR3 spans 16 amino acids. V lost 0 bases and J lost 5, with 17 bases in between. Per the germline V gene, CDR1 is SGHTS and CDR2 is YDEGEE. This CDR3 reads CASSLAGGGGVETQYF. The CDR3 region has the DNA TGTGCCAGCAGCTTGGCCGGGGGAGGGGGCGTGGAGACCCAGTACTTC. The full variable domain, completed using reference TRBV5-8 and TRBJ2-5, is EAGVTQSPTHLIKTRGQQATLRCSPISGHTSVYWYQQALGLGLQFLLWYDEGEERNRGNFPPRFSGRQFPNYSSELNVNALELEDSALYLCASSLAGGGGVETQYFGPGTRLLVL.

The CDR3 DNA reads as TGTGCCAGCAGTGAATGGGCGGGAGGGCCCAACGAGCAGTACTTC. Translated, it gives CASSEWAGGPNEQYF. This sequence joins TRBV25-1 and TRBJ2-5; 9 bases align to TRBD2. The end of the DNA aligns better with TRBJ2-7, so the J call may be wrong. This CDR3 is 15 amino acids long. CDR1 and CDR2 from the germline V gene are MGHDK and SYGVNS.

The chain uses TRBV27 and TRBJ2-1; tentative D call: TRBD2 (5 bases). The CDR3 has 14 amino acids. Per the germline V gene, CDR1 is MNHEY and CDR2 is SMNVEV (reference sequence). Trimming took 10 bases from V and 14 from J, leaving 27 bases between them. CDR3 loop: CATPCIGSETPKFF. For the CDR3, the DNA is TGTGCCACCCCCTGTATAGGTAGCGAGACGCCCAAGTTCTTC.

V usage is TRBV6-5 and J usage is TRBJ2-7; TRBD2 aligns across 8 bases. Germline-derived CDR1 and CDR2 are MNHEY and SVGAGI. V gave up 2 bases and J gave up 2 bases; unmatched junction bases: 2. The CDR3 totals 14 residues. The CDR3 bases are TGTGCCAGCAGTTACGGGCGGGAGGCCTACGAGCAGTACTTC. The encoded protein is CASSYGREAYEQYF.

This chain uses TRBV6-5 with TRBJ2-7; either TRBD1 or TRBD2 may supply D (5 bases each). The CDR3 contains 15 residues. The germline gives CDR1 MNHEY, CDR2 SVGAGI. V was shortened by 0 bases and J by 5 bases, with 14 bases between the two germline ends. The CDR3, as DNA: TGTGCCAGCAGTTACTCGAGGGGTTCCTTGGACGAGCAGTACTTC. Amino acids: CASSYSRGSLDEQYF.

V gene TRBV5-6 combines with J gene TRBJ1-1; unclear D gene. The germline gives CDR1 SGHDT, CDR2 YYEEEE. CDR3 length: 14 amino acids. Trimming took off 1 base at V and 1 base at J, with 8 bases between the two ends. DNA for the CDR3: TGTGCCAGCAGCTTGATACAGAAGAACACTGAAGCTTTCTTT. It yields the protein CASSLIQKNTEAFF.

This clone was observed a single time. The rearrangement uses TRBV7-9 and TRBJ2-1, with 9 bases matching TRBD2. With 1 base clipped from V and 4 bases from J, the junction kept 5 bases outside the gene matches. The CDR3 loop spans 16 amino acids. Germline V gene data show CDR1 as SEHNR and CDR2 as FQNEAQ (reference sequence). The CDR3 DNA follows: TGTGCCAGCAGCTTAGGAGCTAGCGGGGTATACAATGAGCAGTTCTTC. It yields the protein CASSLGASGVYNEQFF.

The chain is built from TRBV30 and TRBJ1-1, with D tentatively TRBD1 (6 bases). The V and J ends lost 5 bases and 4 bases respectively, with 11 bases between them. This CDR3 comprises 12 residues. Looked up from germline, CDR1 is GTSNPN and CDR2 is SVGIG (reference sequence). CDR3 in amino acids: CAWSPQGTEAFF. For the CDR3, the DNA is TGTGCCTGGTCCCCACAGGGCACTGAAGCTTTCTTT.

The chain uses TRBV6-6 and TRBJ1-2, with D hard to call. Trimming took 2 bases from V and 1 from J, leaving 14 bases between them. CDR1 and CDR2 from the germline V gene are MNHNY and SVGAGI (reference sequence). CDR3 length: 16 amino acids. CDR3 coding DNA: TGTGCCAGCAGTTACGGCCCAAACACAGTTAACTATGGCTACACCTTC. It yields the protein CASSYGPNTVNYGYTF.

V and J are TRBV7-2 and TRBJ2-7; possible D gene TRBD1, 6 bases. This CDR3 has 15 residues. Germline CDR1 reads SGHTA; CDR2 reads FQGNSA. The V end was cut by 5 bases, the J end by 3 bases, with 17 bases between. The chain's CDR3 is CASSPRRDTYYEQYF. Written as DNA, the CDR3 is TGTGCCAGCAGCCCGCGTCGGGACACCTACTACGAGCAGTACTTC.

The chain joins TRBV5-1 to TRBJ2-2; unclear D gene. Germline-derived CDR1 and CDR2 are SGHRS and YFSETQ. The CDR3 consists of 14 residues. Trimming shortened V by 1 base and J by 3 bases, and 7 bases separated the two germline ends. CDR3 amino acids: CASSLPQHTGELFF. CDR3 sequence (DNA): TGCGCCAGCAGCTTGCCACAGCACACCGGGGAGCTGTTTTTT.

The CDR3 here is CASSSPYSGANVLTF. The CDR3 nucleotides read TGCGCCAGCAGCTCGCCCTACTCTGGGGCCAACGTCCTGACTTTC. This chain joins TRBV5-1 and TRBJ2-6; D call uncertain. V was pared by 3 bases and J by 0 bases, with 7 bases between. CDR1 and CDR2 from the germline V gene are SGHRS and YFSETQ. The CDR3 contains 15 residues.